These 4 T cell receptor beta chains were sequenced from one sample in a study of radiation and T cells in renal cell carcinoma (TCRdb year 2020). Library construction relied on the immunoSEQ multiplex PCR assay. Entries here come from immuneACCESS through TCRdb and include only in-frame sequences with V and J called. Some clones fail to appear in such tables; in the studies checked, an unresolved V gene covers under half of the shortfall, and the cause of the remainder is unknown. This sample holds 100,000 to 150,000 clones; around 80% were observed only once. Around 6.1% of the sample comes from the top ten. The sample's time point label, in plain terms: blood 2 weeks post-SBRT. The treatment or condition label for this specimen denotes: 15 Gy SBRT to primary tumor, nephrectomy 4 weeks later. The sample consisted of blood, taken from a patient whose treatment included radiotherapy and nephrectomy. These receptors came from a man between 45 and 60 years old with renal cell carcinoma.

Written as DNA, the CDR3 is TGTGCCAGCAGCCGTCCCGGGACTAGCACTACGCAGTATTTT. Protein: CASSRPGTSTTQYF. V gene TRBV5-6 combines with J gene TRBJ2-3; TRBD2 matches 9 bases. The CDR3 extends over 14 amino acids. Germline V gene sequence: CDR1 SGHDT, CDR2 YYEEEE. V lost 4 bases and J lost 8; bases outside the gene matches: 8.

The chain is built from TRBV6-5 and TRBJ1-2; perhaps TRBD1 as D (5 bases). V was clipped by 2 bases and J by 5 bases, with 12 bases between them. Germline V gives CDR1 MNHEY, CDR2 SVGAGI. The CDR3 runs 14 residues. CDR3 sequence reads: CASSYQGVGYGYTF. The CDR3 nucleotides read TGTGCCAGCAGTTACCAGGGAGTTGGGTATGGCTACACCTTC.

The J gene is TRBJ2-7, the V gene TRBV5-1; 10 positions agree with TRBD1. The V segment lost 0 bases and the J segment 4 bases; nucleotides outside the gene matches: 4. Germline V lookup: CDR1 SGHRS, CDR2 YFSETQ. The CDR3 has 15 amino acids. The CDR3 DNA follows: TGCGCCAGCAGCTTGGATGGGACAGGGGCGTACGAGCAGTACTTC. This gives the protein CASSLDGTGAYEQYF.

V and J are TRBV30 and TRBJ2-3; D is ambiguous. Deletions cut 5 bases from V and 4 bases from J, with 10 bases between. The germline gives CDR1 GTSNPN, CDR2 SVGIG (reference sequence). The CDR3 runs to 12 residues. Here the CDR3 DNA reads TGTGCCTGGCAGGACCCAGCAGATACGCAGTATTTT. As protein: CAWQDPADTQYF. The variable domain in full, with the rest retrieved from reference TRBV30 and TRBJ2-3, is SQTIHQWPATLVQPVGSPLSLECTVEGTSNPNLYWYRQAAGRGLQLLFYSVGIGQISSEVPQNLSASRPQDRQFILSSKKLLLSDSGFYLCAWQDPADTQYFGPGTRLTVL.